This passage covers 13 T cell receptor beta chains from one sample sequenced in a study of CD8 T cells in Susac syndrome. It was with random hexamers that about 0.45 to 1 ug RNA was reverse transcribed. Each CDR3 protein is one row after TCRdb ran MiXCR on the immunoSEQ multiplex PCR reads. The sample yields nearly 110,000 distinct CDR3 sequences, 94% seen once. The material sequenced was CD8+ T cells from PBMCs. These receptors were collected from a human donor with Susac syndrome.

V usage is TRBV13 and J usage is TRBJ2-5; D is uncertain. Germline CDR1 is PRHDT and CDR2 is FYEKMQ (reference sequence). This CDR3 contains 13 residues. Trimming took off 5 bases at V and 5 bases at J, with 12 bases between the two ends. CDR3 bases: TGTGCCAGCAGCCCCTCGGGCTGGGAGACCCAGTACTTC. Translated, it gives CASSPSGWETQYF. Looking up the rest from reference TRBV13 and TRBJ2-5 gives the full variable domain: AAGVIQSPRHLIKEKRETATLKCYPIPRHDTVYWYQQGPGQDPQFLISFYEKMQSDKGSIPDRFSAQQFSDYHSELNMSSLELGDSALYFCASSPSGWETQYFGPGTRLLVL.

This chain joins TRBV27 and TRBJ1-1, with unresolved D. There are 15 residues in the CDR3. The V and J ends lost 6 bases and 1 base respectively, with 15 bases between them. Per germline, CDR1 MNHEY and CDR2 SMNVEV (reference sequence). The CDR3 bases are TGTGCCAGCAGCCTTCGCGAGGCAGCGAACACTGAAGCTTTCTTT. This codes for CASSLREAANTEAFF.

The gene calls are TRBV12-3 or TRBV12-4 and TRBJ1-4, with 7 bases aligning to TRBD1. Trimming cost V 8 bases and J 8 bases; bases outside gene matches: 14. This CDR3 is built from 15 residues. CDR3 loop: CASGPFEGAKEKLFF. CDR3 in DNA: TGTGCCAGCGGGCCCTTCGAGGGGGCGAAGGAAAAACTGTTTTTT.

The DNA for the CDR3 is TGTGCTAGTGGTCTTACCGGGACAGGGAACTACGAGCAGTACTTC. It specifies CASGLTGTGNYEQYF. V usage is TRBV12-5 and J usage is TRBJ2-7; 9 nucleotides line up with TRBD1. CDR3 length: 15 residues. V was clipped by 5 bases and J by 3 bases; unmatched bases: 8. Germline values: CDR1 LGHNT, CDR2 FRNRAP.

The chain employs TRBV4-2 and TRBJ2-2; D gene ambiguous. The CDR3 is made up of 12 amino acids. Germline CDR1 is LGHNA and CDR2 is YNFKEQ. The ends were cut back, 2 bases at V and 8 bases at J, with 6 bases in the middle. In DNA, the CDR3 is TGTGCCAGCAGCCAATCTTCTGGGGAGCTGTTTTTT. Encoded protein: CASSQSSGELFF.

CDR3 nucleotides: TGCAGTGCTCACACAGGGACCTACGAGCAGTACTTC. Protein: CSAHTGTYEQYF. The chain has TRBV20-1 and TRBJ2-7, with D possibly being TRBD1 (6 bases). The CDR3 runs 12 residues. Trimming left V 5 bases short and J 2 bases short, with 10 bases between. CDR1 and CDR2 from the germline V gene are DFQATT and SNEGSKA (reference sequence).

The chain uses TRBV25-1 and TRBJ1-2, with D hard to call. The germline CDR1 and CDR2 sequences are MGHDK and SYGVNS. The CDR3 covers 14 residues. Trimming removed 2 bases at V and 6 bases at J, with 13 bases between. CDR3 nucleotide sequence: TGTGCCAGCAGTGAAGGCCCGACGATCGATGGCTACACCTTC. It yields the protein CASSEGPTIDGYTF.

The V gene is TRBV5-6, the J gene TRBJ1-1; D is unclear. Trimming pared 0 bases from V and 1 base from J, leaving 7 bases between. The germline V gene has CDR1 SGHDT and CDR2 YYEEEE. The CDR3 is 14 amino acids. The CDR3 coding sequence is TGTGCCAGCAGCTTGGTCCACTCGAACACTGAAGCTTTCTTT. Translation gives CASSLVHSNTEAFF.

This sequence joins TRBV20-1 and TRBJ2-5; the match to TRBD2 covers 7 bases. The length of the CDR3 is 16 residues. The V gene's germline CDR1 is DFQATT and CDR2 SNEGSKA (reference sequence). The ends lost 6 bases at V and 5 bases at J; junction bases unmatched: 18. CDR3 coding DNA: TGCAGTGCCGGGGCCCGTTCGGGGGAGGGAAGGGAGACCCAGTACTTC. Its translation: CSAGARSGEGRETQYF.

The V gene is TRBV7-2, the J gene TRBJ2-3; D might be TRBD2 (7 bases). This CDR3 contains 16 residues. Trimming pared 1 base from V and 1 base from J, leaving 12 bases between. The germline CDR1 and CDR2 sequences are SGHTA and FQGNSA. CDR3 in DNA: TGTGCCAGCAGCTTAGGCGACGGGGGGCGCACAGATACGCAGTATTTT. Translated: CASSLGDGGRTDTQYF.

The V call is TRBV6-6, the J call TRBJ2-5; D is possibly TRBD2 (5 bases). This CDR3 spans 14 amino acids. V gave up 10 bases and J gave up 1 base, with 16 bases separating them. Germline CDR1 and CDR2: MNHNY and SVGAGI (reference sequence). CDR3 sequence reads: CAIMGDQVQETQYF. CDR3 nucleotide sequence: TGTGCCATTATGGGAGACCAGGTCCAAGAGACCCAGTACTTC.

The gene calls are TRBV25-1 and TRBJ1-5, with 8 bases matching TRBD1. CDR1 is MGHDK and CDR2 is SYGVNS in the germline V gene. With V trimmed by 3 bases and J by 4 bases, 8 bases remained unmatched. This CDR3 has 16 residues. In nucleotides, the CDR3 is TGTGCCAGCAGTGACCTTGACAGGGGCAAAAATCAGCCCCAGCATTTT. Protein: CASSDLDRGKNQPQHF.

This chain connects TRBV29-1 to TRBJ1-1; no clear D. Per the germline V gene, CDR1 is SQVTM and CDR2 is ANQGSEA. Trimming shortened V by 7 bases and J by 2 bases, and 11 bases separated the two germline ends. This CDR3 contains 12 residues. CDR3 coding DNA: TGCAGCGCCAGGCAATCTAACACTGAAGCTTTCTTT. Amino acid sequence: CSARQSNTEAFF. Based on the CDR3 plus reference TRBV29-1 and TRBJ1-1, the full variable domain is SAVISQKPSRDICQRGTSLTIQCQVDSQVTMMFWYRQQPGQSLTLIATANQGSEATYESGFVIDKFPISRPNLTFSTLTVSNMSPEDSSIYLCSARQSNTEAFFGQGTRLTVV.